This T cell receptor (beta chain) was profiled in a study of early stage breast cancer tumors. Study in general: Most invasive tumors, about 80% of the 16, were ER+/PR+/HER2-. Study results and caveats: Tumors had roughly 2.4-fold higher T cell density and higher clonality than adjacent normal breast tissue. Blood repertoires resembled normal breast more than tumor.

The table came from immunoSEQ multiplex PCR; TCRdb's copy has only in-frame clones and leaves some out. The data show tens of thousands of clones, roughly 73% seen once. A single count supports this clone. As yet, its antigen is unknown. The V end lost 3 bases, the J end lost 7 bases, and 16 bases lay between the germline ends. The CDR3 covers 14 residues. The germline gives CDR1 GTSNPN, CDR2 SVGIG (reference sequence). The sample taken for sequencing was blood. The J gene is TRBJ1-5, the V gene TRBV30, with D possibly matching TRBD1 (6 bases). This TCR came from a person aged 40 to 50 with breast cancer. CDR3 nucleotide sequence: TGTGCCTGGAGCGCATTCGGGGGCGGGCAGCCCCAGCATTTT. Protein product: CAWSAFGGGQPQHF.